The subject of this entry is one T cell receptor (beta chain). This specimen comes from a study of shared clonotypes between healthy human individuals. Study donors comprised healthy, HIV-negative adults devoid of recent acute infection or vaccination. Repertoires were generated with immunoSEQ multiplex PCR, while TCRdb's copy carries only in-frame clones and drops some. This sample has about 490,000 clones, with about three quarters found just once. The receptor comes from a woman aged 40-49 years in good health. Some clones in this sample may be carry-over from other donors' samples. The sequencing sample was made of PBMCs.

The CDR3 DNA reads TGTGCCAGTAGTTTACAGGCGGATCAGCCCCAGCATTTT. Translating it yields CASSLQADQPQHF. The gene calls are TRBV19 and TRBJ1-5; possible D gene TRBD1, 5 bases. The germline V gene encodes CDR1 LNHDA and CDR2 SQIVND (reference sequence). This CDR3 has 13 amino acids. V dropped 5 bases and J dropped 5 bases, with 10 bases sitting between them.